This T cell receptor (beta chain) was sequenced in a study of blood T cell repertoires in COVID-19. Study-level background: Sites across the United States, Italy and Spain contributed samples from acute and convalescent COVID-19. Sources were T cells, B-cell-depleted T cells, or PBMCs; the material itself was cDNA or gDNA.

The V and J ends lost 0 bases and 5 bases respectively, with 10 bases between them. The length of the CDR3 is 15 residues. Germline assignment: CDR1 LNHNV and CDR2 YYDKDF (reference sequence). As handled by the study authors: Reference gene primer amplification gave nucleated cell count estimates. Some clones are missing from TCRdb's copy, which holds only in-frame ones; the method was immunoSEQ multiplex PCR. The V and J calls and clone size were taken over from that table, and D and trimming were inferred from the DNA. Among about 330,000 clones listed, 80% to 90% were seen once. Seattle researchers signed up patients amid active infection and tracked them longitudinally.

This chain uses TRBV15 with TRBJ1-4, with D possibly matching TRBD1 (6 bases). Sequencing input: peripheral blood. The sequence was collected from a man aged 30 to 39 with COVID-19, enrolled during active disease. CDR3 protein: CATSRDGQRNEKLFF. The DNA for the CDR3 is TGTGCCACCAGCAGAGACGGACAGAGAAATGAAAAACTGTTTTTT.